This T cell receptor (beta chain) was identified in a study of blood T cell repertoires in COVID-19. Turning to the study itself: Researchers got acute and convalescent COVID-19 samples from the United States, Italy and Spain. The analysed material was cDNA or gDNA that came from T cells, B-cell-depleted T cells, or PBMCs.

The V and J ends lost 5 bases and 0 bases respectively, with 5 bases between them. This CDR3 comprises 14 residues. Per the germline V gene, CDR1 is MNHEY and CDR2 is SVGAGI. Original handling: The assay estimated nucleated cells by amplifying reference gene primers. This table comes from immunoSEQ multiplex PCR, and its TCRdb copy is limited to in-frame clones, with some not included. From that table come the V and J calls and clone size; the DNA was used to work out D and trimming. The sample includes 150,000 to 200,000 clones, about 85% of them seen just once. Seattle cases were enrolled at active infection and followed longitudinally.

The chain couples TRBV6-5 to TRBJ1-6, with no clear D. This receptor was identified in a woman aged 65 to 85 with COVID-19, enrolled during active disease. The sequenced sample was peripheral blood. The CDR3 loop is CASSRSSYNSPLHF. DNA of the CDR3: TGTGCCAGCAGTCGGAGCTCCTATAATTCACCCCTCCACTTT.